The 2 T cell receptor beta chains reported below all come from one sample, sequenced in a study of shared clonotypes between healthy human individuals. Terminally differentiated effector memory CD45RA+ cells were left out of the naive CD8 fraction, which was CD45RO-negative and positively selected for CCR7. Method: immunoSEQ multiplex PCR; TCRdb's copy keeps in-frame clones and lacks some. The sample records 2 million or so clones, about 95% being singletons. The sample consisted of naive CD8+ T cells sorted from blood. Every receptor here comes from a man aged 18 to 29 in good health.

This chain joins TRBV5-6 and TRBJ2-5, with 8 bases identical to TRBD2. The CDR3 length is 14 residues. The V gene's germline CDR1 is SGHDT and CDR2 YYEEEE. Trimming took 3 bases from V and 5 from J; bases not matched to a gene: 6. The CDR3 sequence is CASSSAGEGETQYF. CDR3 in DNA: TGTGCCAGCAGCTCAGCGGGAGAGGGGGAGACCCAGTACTTC.

V usage is TRBV2 and J usage is TRBJ2-3; possibly TRBD1 or TRBD2 for D (5 bases each). The CDR3 sequence is 14 residues long. V lost 7 bases and J lost 0, with 11 bases in between. From germline, CDR1 is SNHLY and CDR2 FYNNEI. CDR3 nucleotides: TGTGCCAGCAAACCGGGGCCCAGCACAGATACGCAGTATTTT. Its protein is CASKPGPSTDTQYF.